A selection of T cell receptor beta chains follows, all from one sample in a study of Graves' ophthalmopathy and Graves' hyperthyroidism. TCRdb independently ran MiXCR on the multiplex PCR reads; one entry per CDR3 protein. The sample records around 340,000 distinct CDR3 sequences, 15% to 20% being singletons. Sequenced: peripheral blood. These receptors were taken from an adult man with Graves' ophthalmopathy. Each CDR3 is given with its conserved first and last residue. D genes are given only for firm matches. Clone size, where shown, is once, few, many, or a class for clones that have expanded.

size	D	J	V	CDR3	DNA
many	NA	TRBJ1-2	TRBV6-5	CASSYSQGRVRGYTF	TGTGCCAGCAGTTACTCTCAGGGGAGGGTGCGGGGCTACACCTTC
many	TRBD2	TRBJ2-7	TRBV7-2	CASSSGGGREQYF	TGTGCCAGCAGCTCTGGCGGGGGAAGGGAGCAGTACTTC
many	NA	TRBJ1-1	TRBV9	CASSVGPLTEAFF	TGTGCCAGCAGCGTAGGGCCTCTCACTGAAGCTTTCTTT
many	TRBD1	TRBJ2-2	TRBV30	CAWSGGGWSESTGELFF	TGTGCCTGGAGTGGAGGGGGCTGGAGTGAGAGCACCGGGGAGCTGTTTTTT
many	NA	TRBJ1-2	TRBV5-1	CASSLGTALFYGYTF	TGCGCCAGCAGCTTGGGGACGGCCCTTTTCTATGGCTACACCTTC
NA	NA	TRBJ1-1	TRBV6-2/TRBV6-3	CATFHGSPGTEAFF	TGTGCCACTTTCCATGGGTCCCCAGGCACTGAAGCTTTCTTT
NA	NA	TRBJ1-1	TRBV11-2	CASRTHQGRTEAFF	TGTGCCAGCAGGACACACCAGGGGCGGACTGAAGCTTTCTTT
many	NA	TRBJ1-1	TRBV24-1	CATSDDLSTEAFF	TGTGCCACCAGTGATGACTTGAGCACTGAAGCTTTCTTT
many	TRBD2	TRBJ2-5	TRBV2	CASSNLIGLAEEYF	TGTGCCAGCAGTAACTTGATCGGACTAGCTGAGGAGTACTTC
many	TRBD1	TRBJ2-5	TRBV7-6	CASSLGTGRSFQETQYF	TGTGCCAGCAGCTTAGGGACAGGGCGTAGTTTTCAAGAGACCCAGTACTTC
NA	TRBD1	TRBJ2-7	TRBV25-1	CTSSAGTGSYEQYF	TGTACCAGCAGTGCAGGGACAGGGAGTTACGAGCAGTACTTC
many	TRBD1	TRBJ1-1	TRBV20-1	CSARNQGGGLGAFF	TGCAGTGCTAGAAACCAGGGGGGAGGTCTCGGAGCTTTCTTT
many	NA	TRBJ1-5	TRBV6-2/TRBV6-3	CASSYAQGHQPQHF	TGTGCCAGCAGTTACGCCCAGGGACATCAGCCCCAGCATTTT
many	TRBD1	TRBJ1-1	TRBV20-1	CSARGDRNTEAFF	TGCAGTGCTAGAGGGGACAGGAACACTGAAGCTTTCTTT
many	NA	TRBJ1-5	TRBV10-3	CAISESQGNQPQHF	TGTGCCATCAGTGAGTCACAGGGCAATCAGCCCCAGCATTTT
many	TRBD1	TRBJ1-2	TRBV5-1	CASSGTGPYGYTF	TGCGCCAGCTCCGGGACAGGGCCTTATGGCTACACCTTC
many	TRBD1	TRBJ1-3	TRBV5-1	CASSLDGQGSGNTIYF	TGCGCCAGCAGCTTGGACGGACAGGGCTCTGGAAACACCATATATTTT
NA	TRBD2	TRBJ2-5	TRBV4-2	CASSRYSGSEETQYF	TGTGCCAGCAGCCGTTATAGCGGGAGTGAGGAGACCCAGTACTTC
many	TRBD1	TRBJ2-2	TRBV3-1	CASRQGPNTGELFF	TGTGCCAGCAGACAGGGGCCCAACACCGGGGAGCTGTTTTTT
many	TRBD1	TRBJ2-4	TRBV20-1	CSASGTTGAGAKNIQYF	TGCAGTGCTAGCGGAACGACAGGGGCGGGGGCCAAAAACATTCAGTACTTC
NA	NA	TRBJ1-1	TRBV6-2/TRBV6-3	CASSYPTQGARTKNAEAFF	TGTGCCAGCAGTTACCCTACCCAGGGTGCAAGGACAAAGAACGCTGAAGCTTTCTTT
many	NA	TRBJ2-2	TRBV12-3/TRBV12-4	CATRRDVGAGELFF	TGTGCCACCCGAAGGGACGTAGGGGCCGGGGAGCTGTTTTTT
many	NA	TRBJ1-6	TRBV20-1	CSASGADRGWSPLHF	TGCAGTGCTAGTGGGGCTGACAGAGGTTGGTCACCCCTCCACTTT
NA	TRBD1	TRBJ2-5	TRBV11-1	CASEVPGQREETQYF	TGTGCCAGCGAAGTCCCGGGACAGAGAGAAGAGACCCAGTACTTC
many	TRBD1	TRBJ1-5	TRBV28	CASSSWDRDYSNQPQHF	TGTGCCAGCAGTTCCTGGGACAGGGATTATAGCAATCAGCCCCAGCATTTT
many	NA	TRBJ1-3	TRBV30	CAWSPPRTSPPLSGNTIYF	TGTGCCTGGAGTCCTCCTAGGACCTCTCCTCCTCTCTCTGGAAACACCATATATTTT
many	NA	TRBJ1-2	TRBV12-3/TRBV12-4	CASSPSGLTVGYTF	TGTGCCAGCAGTCCCTCCGGGCTGACGGTTGGCTACACCTTC
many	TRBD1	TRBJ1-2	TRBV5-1	CASSLSPGTGGDGYTF	TGCGCCAGCAGCTTGTCGCCTGGGACAGGGGGGGACGGCTACACCTTC
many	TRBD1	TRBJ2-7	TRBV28	CASTLSGQGHEQYF	TGTGCCAGCACCCTATCGGGACAGGGACACGAGCAGTACTTC
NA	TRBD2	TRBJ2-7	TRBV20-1	CSVRTPGLVSEQYF	TGCAGTGTCCGAACCCCGGGACTAGTTTCCGAGCAGTACTTC
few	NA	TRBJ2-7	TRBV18	CASSPPEEDEQYF	TGTGCCAGCTCACCACCGGAAGAGGACGAGCAGTACTTC
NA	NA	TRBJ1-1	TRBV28	CASRNSRARAFF	TGTGCCAGCAGGAACAGCAGGGCTAGAGCTTTCTTT
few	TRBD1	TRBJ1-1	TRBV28	CASSPLDRTNTEAFF	TGTGCCAGCAGTCCCTTGGACAGGACGAACACTGAAGCTTTCTTT
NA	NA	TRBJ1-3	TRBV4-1	CASSTGDLTGNTIYF	TGCGCCAGCAGCACCGGGGACTTAACTGGAAACACCATATATTTT
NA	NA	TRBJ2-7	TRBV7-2	CASSLDWARDEQYF	TGTGCCAGCAGCTTAGACTGGGCTCGGGACGAGCAGTACTTC
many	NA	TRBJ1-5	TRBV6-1	CASSEPRVNQPQHF	TGTGCCAGCAGTGAACCCAGGGTAAATCAGCCCCAGCATTTT
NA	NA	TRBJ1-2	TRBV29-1	CSVEQSPTGKDGYTF	TGCAGCGTTGAGCAAAGCCCCACAGGGAAGGATGGCTACACCTTC
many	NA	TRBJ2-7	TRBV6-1	CASSASTYEQYF	TGTGCCAGCAGTGCGAGCACCTACGAGCAGTACTTC
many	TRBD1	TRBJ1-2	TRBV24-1	CATSDPGTGVIGYTF	TGTGCCACCAGTGATCCCGGGACAGGGGTGATTGGCTACACCTTC
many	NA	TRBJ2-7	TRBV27	CATRDFTYEQYF	TGTGCCACGAGGGACTTCACCTACGAGCAGTACTTC
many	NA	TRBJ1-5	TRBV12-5	CASGFLETGNNQPQHF	TGTGCTAGTGGTTTTCTAGAAACAGGGAACAATCAGCCCCAGCATTTT
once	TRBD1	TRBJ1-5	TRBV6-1	CASSGRQGNNQPQHF	TGTGCCAGCAGTGGCAGACAGGGGAACAATCAGCCCCAGCATTTT
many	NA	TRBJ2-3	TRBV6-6	CASKVNTEHSSSTDTQYF	TGTGCCAGCAAAGTTAATACGGAACACTCGTCTAGCACAGATACGCAGTATTTT
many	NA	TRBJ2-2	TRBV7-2	CASSLGGLGTGELFF	TGTGCCAGCAGCCTTGGTGGGCTGGGCACCGGGGAGCTGTTTTTT
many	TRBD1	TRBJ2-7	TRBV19	CASSLRDRDYEQYF	TGTGCCAGTAGCCTCCGGGACAGGGACTACGAGCAGTACTTC
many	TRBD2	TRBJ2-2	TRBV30	CAWSGLAGGYTGELFF	TGTGCCTGGAGCGGACTAGCGGGAGGATACACCGGGGAGCTGTTTTTT
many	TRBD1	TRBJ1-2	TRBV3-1	CASSQDYRTGSYGYTF	TGTGCCAGCAGCCAAGACTACCGGACAGGGAGCTATGGCTACACCTTC
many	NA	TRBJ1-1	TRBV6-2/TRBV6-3	CASSYGGEAFF	TGTGCCAGCAGTTACGGCGGCGAAGCTTTCTTT
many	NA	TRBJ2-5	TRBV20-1	CSARDRRFQETQYF	TGCAGTGCTAGAGATCGACGGTTCCAAGAGACCCAGTACTTC